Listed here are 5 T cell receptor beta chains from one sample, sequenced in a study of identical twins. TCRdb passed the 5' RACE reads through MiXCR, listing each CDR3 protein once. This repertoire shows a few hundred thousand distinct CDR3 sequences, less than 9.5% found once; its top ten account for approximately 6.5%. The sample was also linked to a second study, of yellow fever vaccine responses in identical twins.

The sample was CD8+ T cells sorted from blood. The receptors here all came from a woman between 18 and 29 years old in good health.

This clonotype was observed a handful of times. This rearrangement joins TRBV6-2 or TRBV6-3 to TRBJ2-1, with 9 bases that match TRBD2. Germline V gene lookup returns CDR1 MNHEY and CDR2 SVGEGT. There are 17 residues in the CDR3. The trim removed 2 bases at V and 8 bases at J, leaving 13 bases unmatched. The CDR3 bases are TGTGCCAGCAGTTACGGTGTTAGCGGGAGCCGTGGCGATGAGCAGTTCTTC. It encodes CASSYGVSGSRGDEQFF.

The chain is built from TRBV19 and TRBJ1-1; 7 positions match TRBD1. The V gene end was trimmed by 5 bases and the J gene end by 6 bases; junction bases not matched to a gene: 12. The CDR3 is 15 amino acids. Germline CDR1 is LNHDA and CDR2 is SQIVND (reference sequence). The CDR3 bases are TGTGCCAGTAGTGATTACAGGGGTCGCGTGGCTGAAGCTTTCTTT. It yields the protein CASSDYRGRVAEAFF. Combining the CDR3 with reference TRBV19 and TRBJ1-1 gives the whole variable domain DGGITQSPKYLFRKEGQNVTLSCEQNLNHDAMYWYRQDPGQGLRLIYYSQIVNDFQKGDIAEGYSVSREKKESFPLTVTSAQKNPTAFYLCASSDYRGRVAEAFFGQGTRLTVV.

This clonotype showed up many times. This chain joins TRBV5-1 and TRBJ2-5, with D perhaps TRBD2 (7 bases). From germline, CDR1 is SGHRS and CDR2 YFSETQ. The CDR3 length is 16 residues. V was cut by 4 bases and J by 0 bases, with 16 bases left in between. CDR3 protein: CASSPRGGDYQETQYF. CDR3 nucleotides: TGCGCCAGCAGCCCCCGAGGGGGGGACTACCAAGAGACCCAGTACTTC. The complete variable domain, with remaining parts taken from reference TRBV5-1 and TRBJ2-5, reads KAGVTQTPRYLIKTRGQQVTLSCSPISGHRSVSWYQQTPGQGLQFLFEYFSETQRNKGNFPGRFSGRQFSNSRSEMNVSTLELGDSALYLCASSPRGGDYQETQYFGPGTRLLVL.

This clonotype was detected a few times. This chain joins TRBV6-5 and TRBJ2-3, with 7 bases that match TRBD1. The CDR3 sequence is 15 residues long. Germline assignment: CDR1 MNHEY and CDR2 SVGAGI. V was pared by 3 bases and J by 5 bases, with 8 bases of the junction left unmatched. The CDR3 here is CASSYRQGVGDTQYF. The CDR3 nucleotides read TGTGCCAGCAGTTATCGACAGGGAGTTGGAGATACGCAGTATTTT.

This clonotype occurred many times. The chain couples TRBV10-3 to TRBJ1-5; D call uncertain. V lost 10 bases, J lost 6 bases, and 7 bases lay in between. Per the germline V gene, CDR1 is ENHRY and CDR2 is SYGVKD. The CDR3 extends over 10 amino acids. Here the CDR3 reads CAKEGQPQHF. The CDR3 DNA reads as TGTGCCAAGGAGGGTCAGCCCCAGCATTTT.